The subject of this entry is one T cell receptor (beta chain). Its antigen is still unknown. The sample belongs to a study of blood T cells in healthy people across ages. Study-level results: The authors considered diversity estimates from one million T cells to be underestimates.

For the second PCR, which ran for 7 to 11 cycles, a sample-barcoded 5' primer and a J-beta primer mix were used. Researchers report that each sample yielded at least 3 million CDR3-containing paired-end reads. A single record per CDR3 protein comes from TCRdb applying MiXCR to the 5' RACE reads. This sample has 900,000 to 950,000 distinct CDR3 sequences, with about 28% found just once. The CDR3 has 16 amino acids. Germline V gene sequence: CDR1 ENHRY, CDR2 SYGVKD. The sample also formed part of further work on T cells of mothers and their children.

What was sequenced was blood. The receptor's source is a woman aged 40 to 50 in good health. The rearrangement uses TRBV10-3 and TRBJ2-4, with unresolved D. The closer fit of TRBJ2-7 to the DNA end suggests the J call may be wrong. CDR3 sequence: CAISEGEVFAVDEQYF. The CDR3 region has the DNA TGTGCCATCAGTGAGGGAGAGGTTTTCGCGGTGGACGAGCAGTACTTC.